Listed below are T cell receptor beta chains from one sample, sequenced in a study of blood T cell repertoires in COVID-19. Here immunoSEQ multiplex PCR was the method, and the copy in TCRdb shows in-frame clones only, minus some. This sample yields about 71,000 clones, of which 90% are seen a single time; approximately 5% belongs to the top ten. Sample: peripheral blood. The receptors shown here come from a woman aged 18-29 years with acute or convalescent COVID-19. Both conserved end residues are part of each CDR3. D genes are given only for firm matches. Clone size is stated in some rows and not others, as once, few, many or a class when expanded.

CDR3 DNA,CDR3 protein,clone size,J gene,V gene,D gene
TGCAGTGCTAGTTGGGGGGAGAGGACAGATACGCAGTATTTT,CSASWGERTDTQYF,NA,TRBJ2-3,TRBV20-1,NA
TGTGCCAGCAGTTCCCCAAGAGGGATGGCGAACACCGGGGAGCTGTTTTTT,CASSSPRGMANTGELFF,once,TRBJ2-2,TRBV28,NA
TGTGCCAGCAGTTTAGTCGGGACAGTCGGTGGGGATCGGCCCCAGCATTTT,CASSLVGTVGGDRPQHF,NA,TRBJ1-5,TRBV27,TRBD1
TGTGCCAGCAGCCGGACTAGTAATTCCTACGAGCAGTACTTC,CASSRTSNSYEQYF,once,TRBJ2-7,TRBV14,TRBD2
TGTGCCAGCAGCCTCGGGGGCTCCTATAATTCACCCCTCCACTTT,CASSLGGSYNSPLHF,NA,TRBJ1-6,TRBV28,NA
TGTGCTAGTGCCCCGGGACAGGGGGTTGAAAAACTGTTTTTT,CASAPGQGVEKLFF,NA,TRBJ1-4,TRBV12-5,TRBD1
TGCAGCGCTACAGGGGAAGCTAACTATGGCTACACCTTC,CSATGEANYGYTF,NA,TRBJ1-2,TRBV29-1,TRBD1
TGTGCCAGCAGTTTAGAGCGGCCTGGCGTCTACACCTTC,CASSLERPGVYTF,few,TRBJ1-2,TRBV12-3/TRBV12-4,NA
TGTGCCAGCAGTTCAGGACTCCAAGAGACCCAGTACTTC,CASSSGLQETQYF,NA,TRBJ2-5,TRBV12-3/TRBV12-4,NA
TGCGCCAGCAGCTTTACCGGGGGGCAGCCCCAGCATTTT,CASSFTGGQPQHF,NA,TRBJ1-5,TRBV5-1,NA
TGTGCCAGCAGCGACCGGGACAGGGGGCTTTTAGGTGGCTACACCTTC,CASSDRDRGLLGGYTF,NA,TRBJ1-2,TRBV7-8,TRBD1
TGCAGCGTTGACAGGGAGGGCACAGATACGCAGTATTTT,CSVDREGTDTQYF,once,TRBJ2-3,TRBV29-1,NA
TGCGCCAGCAGCCAACCCCTCGGAAACACCATATATTTT,CASSQPLGNTIYF,NA,TRBJ1-3,TRBV4-1,NA
TGTGCCAGCAGTTACCGGACAGGTAGAGGGACAGATACGCAGTATTTT,CASSYRTGRGTDTQYF,NA,TRBJ2-3,TRBV6-5,TRBD1
TGCGCCAGCAGCCAAAGCCCTTTCGATTCGGAGACCCAGTACTTC,CASSQSPFDSETQYF,NA,TRBJ2-5,TRBV4-3,NA